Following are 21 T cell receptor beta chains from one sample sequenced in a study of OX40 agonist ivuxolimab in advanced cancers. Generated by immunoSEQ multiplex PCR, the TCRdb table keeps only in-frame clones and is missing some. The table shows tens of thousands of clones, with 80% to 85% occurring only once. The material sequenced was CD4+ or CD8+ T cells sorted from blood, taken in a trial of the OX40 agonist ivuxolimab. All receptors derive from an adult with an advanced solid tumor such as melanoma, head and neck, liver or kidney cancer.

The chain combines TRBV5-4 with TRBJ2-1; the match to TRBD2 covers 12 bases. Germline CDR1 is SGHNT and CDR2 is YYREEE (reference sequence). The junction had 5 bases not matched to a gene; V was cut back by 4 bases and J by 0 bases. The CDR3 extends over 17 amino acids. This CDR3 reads CASSIGLAGSSYNEQFF. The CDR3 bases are TGTGCCAGCAGCATAGGACTAGCGGGAAGCTCCTACAATGAGCAGTTCTTC.

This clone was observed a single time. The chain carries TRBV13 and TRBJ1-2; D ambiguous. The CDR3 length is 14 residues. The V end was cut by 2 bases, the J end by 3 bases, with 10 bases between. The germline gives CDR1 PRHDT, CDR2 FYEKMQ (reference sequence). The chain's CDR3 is CASSLQSTHYGYTF. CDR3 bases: TGTGCCAGCAGCTTACAATCCACCCACTATGGCTACACCTTC.

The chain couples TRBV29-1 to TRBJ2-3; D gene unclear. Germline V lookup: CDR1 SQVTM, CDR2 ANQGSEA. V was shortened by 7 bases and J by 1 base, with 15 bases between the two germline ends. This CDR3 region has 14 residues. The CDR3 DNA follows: TGCAGCGCCGCGACCCGATCTGGCACAGATACGCAGTATTTT. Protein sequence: CSAATRSGTDTQYF.

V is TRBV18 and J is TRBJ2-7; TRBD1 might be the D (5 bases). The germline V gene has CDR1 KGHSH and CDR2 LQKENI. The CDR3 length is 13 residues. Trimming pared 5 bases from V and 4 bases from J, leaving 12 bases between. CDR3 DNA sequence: TGTGCCAGCTCAATCGATCAGGGTTACGAGCAGTACTTC. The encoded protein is CASSIDQGYEQYF.

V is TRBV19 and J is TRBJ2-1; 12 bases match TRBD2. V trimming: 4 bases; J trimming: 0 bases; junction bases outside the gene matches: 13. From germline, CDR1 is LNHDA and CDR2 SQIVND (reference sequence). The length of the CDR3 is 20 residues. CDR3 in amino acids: CASSRLSLAGGRSSYNEQFF. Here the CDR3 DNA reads TGTGCCAGTAGTAGGTTGAGTCTAGCGGGGGGGAGAAGCTCCTACAATGAGCAGTTCTTC. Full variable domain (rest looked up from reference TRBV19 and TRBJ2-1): DGGITQSPKYLFRKEGQNVTLSCEQNLNHDAMYWYRQDPGQGLRLIYYSQIVNDFQKGDIAEGYSVSREKKESFPLTVTSAQKNPTAFYLCASSRLSLAGGRSSYNEQFFGPGTRLTVL.

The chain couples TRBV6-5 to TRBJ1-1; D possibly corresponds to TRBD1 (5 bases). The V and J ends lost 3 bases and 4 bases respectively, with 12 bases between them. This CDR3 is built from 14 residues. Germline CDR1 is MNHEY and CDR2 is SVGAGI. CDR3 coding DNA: TGTGCCAGCAGTTATAACGCGGGGCGCACTGAAGCTTTCTTT. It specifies CASSYNAGRTEAFF.

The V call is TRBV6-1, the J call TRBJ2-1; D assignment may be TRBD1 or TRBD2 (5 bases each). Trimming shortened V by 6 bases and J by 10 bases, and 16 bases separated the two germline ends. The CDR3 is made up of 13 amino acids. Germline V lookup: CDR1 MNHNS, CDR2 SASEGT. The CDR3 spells CASSYRVWGEQFF. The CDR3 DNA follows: TGTGCCAGCAGCTATCGGGTATGGGGGGAGCAGTTCTTC.

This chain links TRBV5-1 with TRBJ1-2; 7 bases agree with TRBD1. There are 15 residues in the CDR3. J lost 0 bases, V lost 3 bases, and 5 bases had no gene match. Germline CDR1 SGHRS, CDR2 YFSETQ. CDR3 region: CASSWSTGTNYGYTF. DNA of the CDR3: TGCGCCAGCAGCTGGTCGACAGGGACTAACTATGGCTACACCTTC.

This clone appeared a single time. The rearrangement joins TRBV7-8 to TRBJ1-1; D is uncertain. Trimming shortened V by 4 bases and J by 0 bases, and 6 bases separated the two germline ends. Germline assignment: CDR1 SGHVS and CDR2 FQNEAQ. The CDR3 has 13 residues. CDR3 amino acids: CASSSQMNTEAFF. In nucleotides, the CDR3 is TGTGCCAGCAGCTCTCAGATGAACACTGAAGCTTTCTTT.

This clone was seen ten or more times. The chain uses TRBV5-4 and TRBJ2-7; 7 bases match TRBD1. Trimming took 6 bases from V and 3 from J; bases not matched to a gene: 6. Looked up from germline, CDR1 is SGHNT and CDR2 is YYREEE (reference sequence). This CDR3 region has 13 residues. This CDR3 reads CASTVRDSYEQYF. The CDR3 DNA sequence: TGTGCCAGCACCGTCCGGGACAGCTACGAGCAGTACTTC.

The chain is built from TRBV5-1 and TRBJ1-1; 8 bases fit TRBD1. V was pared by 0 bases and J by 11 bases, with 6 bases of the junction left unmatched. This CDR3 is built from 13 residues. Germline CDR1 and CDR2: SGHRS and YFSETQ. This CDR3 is CASSLGLQGEAFF. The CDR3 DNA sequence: TGCGCCAGCAGCTTGGGACTACAGGGGGAGGCTTTCTTT.

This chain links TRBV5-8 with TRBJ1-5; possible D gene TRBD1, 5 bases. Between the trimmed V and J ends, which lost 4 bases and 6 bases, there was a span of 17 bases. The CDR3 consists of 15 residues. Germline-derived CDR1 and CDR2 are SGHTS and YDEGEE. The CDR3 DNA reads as TGTGCCAGCAGCATAACGGGGACCTCGGGTCAGCCCCAGCATTTT. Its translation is CASSITGTSGQPQHF.

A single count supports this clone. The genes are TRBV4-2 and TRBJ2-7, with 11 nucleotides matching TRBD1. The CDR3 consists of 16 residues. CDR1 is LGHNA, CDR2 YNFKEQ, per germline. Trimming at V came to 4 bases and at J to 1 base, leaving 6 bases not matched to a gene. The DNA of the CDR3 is TGTGCCAGCAGCCCGAGGACAGGGGGCGCTTCCTACGAGCAGTACTTC. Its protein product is CASSPRTGGASYEQYF.

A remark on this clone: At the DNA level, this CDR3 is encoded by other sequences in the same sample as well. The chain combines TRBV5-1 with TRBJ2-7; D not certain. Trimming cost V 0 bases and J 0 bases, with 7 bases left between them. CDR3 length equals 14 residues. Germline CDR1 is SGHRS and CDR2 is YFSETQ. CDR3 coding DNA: TGCGCCAGCAGCTTGGAACGGTACTCCTACGAGCAGTACTTC. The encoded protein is CASSLERYSYEQYF.

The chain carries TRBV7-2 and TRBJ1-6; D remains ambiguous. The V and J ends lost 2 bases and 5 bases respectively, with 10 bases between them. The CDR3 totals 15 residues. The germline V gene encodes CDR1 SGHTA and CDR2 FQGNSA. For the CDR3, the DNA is TGTGCCAGCAGCTTACAGGTTGGCAATAATTCACCCCTCCACTTT. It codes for CASSLQVGNNSPLHF.

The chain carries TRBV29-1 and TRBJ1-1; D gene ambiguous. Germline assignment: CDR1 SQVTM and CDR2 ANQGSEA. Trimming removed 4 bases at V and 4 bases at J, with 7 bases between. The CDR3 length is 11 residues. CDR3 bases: TGCAGCGTTGCTGAGGGCACTGAAGCTTTCTTT. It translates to CSVAEGTEAFF.

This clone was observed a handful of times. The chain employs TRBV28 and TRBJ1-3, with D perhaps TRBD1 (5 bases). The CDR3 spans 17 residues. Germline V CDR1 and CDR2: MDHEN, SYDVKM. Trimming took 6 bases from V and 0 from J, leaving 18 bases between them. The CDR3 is CASSHKLGRRSGNTIYF. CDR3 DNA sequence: TGTGCCAGCAGCCATAAGCTGGGACGCCGCTCTGGAAACACCATATATTTT.

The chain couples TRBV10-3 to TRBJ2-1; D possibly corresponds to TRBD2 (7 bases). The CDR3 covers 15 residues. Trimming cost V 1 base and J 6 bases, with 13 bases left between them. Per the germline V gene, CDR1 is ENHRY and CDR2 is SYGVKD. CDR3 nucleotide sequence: TGTGCCATCAGTGAGTGGCAGGGAGGGGGCAATGAGCAGTTCTTC. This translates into CAISEWQGGGNEQFF.

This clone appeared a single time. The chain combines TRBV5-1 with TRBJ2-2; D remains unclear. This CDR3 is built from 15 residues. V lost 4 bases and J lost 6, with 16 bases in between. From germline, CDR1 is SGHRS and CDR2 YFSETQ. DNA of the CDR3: TGCGCCAGCAGCCTTCCTGGCGAAGGTGCCGGGGAGCTGTTTTTT. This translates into CASSLPGEGAGELFF.

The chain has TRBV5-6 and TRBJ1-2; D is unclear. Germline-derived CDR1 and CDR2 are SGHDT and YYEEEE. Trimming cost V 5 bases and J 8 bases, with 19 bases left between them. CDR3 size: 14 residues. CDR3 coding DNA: TGTGCCAGCAGTCCCGGGCCTACTCGTCTAGGCTACACCTTC. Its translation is CASSPGPTRLGYTF.

The CDR3 loop reads CASTPSGVGETQYF. Written as DNA, the CDR3 is TGTGCCAGCACCCCGTCGGGGGTAGGCGAGACCCAGTACTTC. The V and J genes are TRBV6-1 and TRBJ2-5; D may be TRBD2 (6 bases). Germline V gene sequence: CDR1 MNHNS, CDR2 SASEGT. This CDR3 is built from 14 residues. With 7 bases removed from V and 5 bases from J, the gap between germline ends came to 17 bases.